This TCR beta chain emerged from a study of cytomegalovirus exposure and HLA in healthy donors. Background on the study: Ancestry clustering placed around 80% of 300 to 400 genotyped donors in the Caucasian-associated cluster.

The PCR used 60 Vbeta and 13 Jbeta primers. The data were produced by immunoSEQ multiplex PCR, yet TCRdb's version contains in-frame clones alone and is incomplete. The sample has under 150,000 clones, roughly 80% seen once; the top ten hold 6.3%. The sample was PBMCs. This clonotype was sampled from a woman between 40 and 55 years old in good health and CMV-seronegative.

The chain's CDR3 is CASSLGGGPSYNEQFF. Written as DNA, the CDR3 is TGTGCCAGCAGCTTAGGGGGAGGCCCCTCTTACAATGAGCAGTTCTTC. The chain employs TRBV11-3 and TRBJ2-1, with D perhaps TRBD2 (6 bases). In germline, CDR1 is SGHNT, CDR2 YENEEA. The CDR3 runs to 16 residues. Trimming removed 1 base from V and 4 bases from J, with 14 bases in between. The variable domain in full, completed from reference TRBV11-3 and TRBJ2-1, reads EAGVVQSPRYKIIEKKQPVAFWCNPISGHNTLYWYLQNLGQGPELLIRYENEEAVDDSQLPKDRFSAERLKGVDSTLKIQPAELGDSAVYLCASSLGGGPSYNEQFFGPGTRLTVL.